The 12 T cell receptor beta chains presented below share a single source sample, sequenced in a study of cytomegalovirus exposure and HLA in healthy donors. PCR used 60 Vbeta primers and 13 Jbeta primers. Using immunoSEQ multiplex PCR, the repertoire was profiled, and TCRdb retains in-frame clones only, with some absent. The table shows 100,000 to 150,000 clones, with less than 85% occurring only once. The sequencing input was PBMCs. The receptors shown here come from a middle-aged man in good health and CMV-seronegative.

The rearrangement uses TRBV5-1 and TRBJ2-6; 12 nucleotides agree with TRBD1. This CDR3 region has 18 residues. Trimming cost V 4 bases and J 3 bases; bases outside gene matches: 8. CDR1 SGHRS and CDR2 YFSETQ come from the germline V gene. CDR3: CASSLPGQGALGANVLTF. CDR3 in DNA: TGCGCCAGCAGCCTTCCGGGACAGGGGGCGCTTGGGGCCAACGTCCTGACTTTC.

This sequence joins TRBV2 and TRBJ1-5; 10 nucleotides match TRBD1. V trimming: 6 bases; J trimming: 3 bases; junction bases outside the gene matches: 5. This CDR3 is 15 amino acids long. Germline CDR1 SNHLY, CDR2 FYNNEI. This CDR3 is CASSGQGGPNQPQHF. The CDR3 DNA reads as TGTGCCAGCAGCGGACAGGGGGGGCCCAATCAGCCCCAGCATTTT. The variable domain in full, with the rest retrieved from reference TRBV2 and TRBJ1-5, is EPEVTQTPSHQVTQMGQEVILRCVPISNHLYFYWYRQILGQKVEFLVSFYNNEISEKSEIFDDQFSVERPDGSNFTLKIRSTKLEDSAMYFCASSGQGGPNQPQHFGDGTRLSIL.

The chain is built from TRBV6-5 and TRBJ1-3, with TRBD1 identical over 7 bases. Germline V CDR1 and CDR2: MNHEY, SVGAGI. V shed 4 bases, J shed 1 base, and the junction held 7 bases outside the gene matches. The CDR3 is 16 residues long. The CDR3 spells CASSFGQVSSGNTIYF. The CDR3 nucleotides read TGTGCCAGCAGTTTCGGACAGGTATCTTCTGGAAACACCATATATTTT.

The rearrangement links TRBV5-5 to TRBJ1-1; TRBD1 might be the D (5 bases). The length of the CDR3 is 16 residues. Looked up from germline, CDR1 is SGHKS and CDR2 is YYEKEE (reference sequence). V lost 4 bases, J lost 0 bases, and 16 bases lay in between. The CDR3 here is CASSPRQFTMNTEAFF. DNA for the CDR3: TGTGCCAGCAGCCCCCGACAGTTTACCATGAACACTGAAGCTTTCTTT.

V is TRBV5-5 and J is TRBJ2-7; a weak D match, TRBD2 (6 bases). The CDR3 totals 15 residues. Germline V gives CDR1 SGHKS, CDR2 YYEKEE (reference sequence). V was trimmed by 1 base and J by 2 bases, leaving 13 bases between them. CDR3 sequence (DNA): TGTGCCAGCAGCTTGACCCCAGGAGGGACCTACGAGCAGTACTTC. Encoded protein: CASSLTPGGTYEQYF.

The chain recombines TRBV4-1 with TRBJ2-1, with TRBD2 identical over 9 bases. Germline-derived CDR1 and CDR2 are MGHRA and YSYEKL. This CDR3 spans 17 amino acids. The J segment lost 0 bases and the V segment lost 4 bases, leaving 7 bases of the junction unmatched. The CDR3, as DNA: TGCGCCAGCAGCCCAGGACTAGCGCGAGGCTCCTACAATGAGCAGTTCTTC. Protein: CASSPGLARGSYNEQFF.

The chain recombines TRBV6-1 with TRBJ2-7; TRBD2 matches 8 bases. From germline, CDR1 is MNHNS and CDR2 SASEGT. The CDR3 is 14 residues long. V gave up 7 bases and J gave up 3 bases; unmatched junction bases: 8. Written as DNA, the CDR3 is TGTGCCAGCACCCTAGCGGGTTCATACTACGAGCAGTACTTC. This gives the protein CASTLAGSYYEQYF.

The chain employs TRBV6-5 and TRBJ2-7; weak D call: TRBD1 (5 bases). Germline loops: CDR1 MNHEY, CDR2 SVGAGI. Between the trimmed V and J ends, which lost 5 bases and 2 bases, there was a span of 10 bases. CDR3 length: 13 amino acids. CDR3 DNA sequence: TGTGCCAGCAGTCCGGACACTGCCTACGAGCAGTACTTC. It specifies CASSPDTAYEQYF.

The CDR3 DNA reads TGTGCCAGCAGGAGAGGACTAGCTCAAGAGACCCAGTACTTC. It codes for CASRRGLAQETQYF. The chain uses TRBV5-4 and TRBJ2-5; TRBD2 agrees at 8 bases. Looked up from germline, CDR1 is SGHNT and CDR2 is YYREEE (reference sequence). The CDR3 loop spans 14 amino acids. The trim removed 5 bases at V and 2 bases at J, leaving 5 bases unmatched. The variable domain in full, completed from reference TRBV5-4 and TRBJ2-5, reads ETGVTQSPTHLIKTRGQQVTLRCSSQSGHNTVSWYQQALGQGPQFIFQYYREEENGRGNFPPRFSGLQFPNYSSELNVNALELDDSALYLCASRRGLAQETQYFGPGTRLLVL.

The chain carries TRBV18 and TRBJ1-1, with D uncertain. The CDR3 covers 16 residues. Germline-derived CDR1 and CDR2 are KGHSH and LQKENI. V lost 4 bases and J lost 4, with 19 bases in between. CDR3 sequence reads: CASSRNSPSDGTEAFF. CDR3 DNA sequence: TGTGCCAGCTCACGTAACTCACCCAGCGACGGCACTGAAGCTTTCTTT.

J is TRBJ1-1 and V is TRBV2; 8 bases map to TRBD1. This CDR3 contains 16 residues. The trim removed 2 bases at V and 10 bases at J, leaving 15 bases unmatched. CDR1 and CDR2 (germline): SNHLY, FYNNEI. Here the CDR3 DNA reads TGTGCCAGCAGTGAACCACCCTTGACAGGGGCGAATGGAGCTTTCTTT. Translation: CASSEPPLTGANGAFF.

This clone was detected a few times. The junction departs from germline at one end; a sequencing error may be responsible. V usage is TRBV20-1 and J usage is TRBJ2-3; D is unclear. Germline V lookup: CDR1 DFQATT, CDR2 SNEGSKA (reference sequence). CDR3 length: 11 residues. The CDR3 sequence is CSARASDTQYF. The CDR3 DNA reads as TGCAGTGCAAGAGCTTCAGATACGCAGTATTTT.